The subject of this entry is one TCR beta chain. The antigen remains undetermined. The data are from a study of vaccination and CD4 T cells after COVID-19. The wider study: As a positive control, some control cultures were given a CEFX pool, while others were given an HIV-1 Nef pool or no peptide.

Sequencing of the DNA from cultured CD4+ T cells was carried out with the Oncomine TCR Beta short-read assay. MiXCR was run by TCRdb on the PCR reads, yielding one entry per CDR3 protein. The data show roughly 11,000 distinct CDR3 sequences, approximately 46% seen once. Stated treatment: roughly ten-day PBMC culture with coronavirus spike peptide pools or control peptides (ViraFEST assay). Per-well cultures of millions of PBMCs received around 10 IU/ml IL-2 and about 10 ug/ml peptide pools. This clonotype was obtained from a human donor who had recovered from COVID-19. The sample was CD4+ T cells from blood, cultured in vitro.

This chain's CDR3 is CASKWTSGRDEQFF. Written as DNA, the CDR3 is TGTGCCAGTAAATGGACTAGCGGGAGGGATGAGCAGTTCTTC. This sequence joins TRBV6-1 and TRBJ2-1; 15 bases line up with TRBD2. The CDR3 is 14 residues long. Trimming at V came to 9 bases and at J to 8 bases, leaving 5 bases not matched to a gene. The germline gives CDR1 MNHNS, CDR2 SASEGT.